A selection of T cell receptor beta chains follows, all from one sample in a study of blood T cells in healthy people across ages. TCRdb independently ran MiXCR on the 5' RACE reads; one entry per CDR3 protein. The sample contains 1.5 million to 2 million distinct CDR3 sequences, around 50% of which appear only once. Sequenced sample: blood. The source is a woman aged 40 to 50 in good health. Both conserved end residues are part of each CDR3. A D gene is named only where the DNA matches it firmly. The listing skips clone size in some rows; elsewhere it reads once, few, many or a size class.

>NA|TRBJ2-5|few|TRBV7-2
TGTGCCAGCAGCTCTAATAACCAAGAGACCCAGTACTTC
CASSSNNQETQYF
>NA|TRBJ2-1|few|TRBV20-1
TGCAGTGCTTATAAGCGGTCCAGCTCCTACAATGAGCAGTTCTTC
CSAYKRSSSYNEQFF
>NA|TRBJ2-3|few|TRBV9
TGTGCCAGCAGCAAGTTTGAGGGCAGCACAGATACGCAGTATTTT
CASSKFEGSTDTQYF
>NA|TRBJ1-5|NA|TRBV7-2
TGTGCCAGCAGCCGGTCAAAGGGGGGTCAGCCCCAGCATTTT
CASSRSKGGQPQHF
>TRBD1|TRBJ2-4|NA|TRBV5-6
TGTGCCAGCAGCTACTGGACAGGGGGCGCTAACATTCAGTACTTC
CASSYWTGGANIQYF
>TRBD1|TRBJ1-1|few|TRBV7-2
TGTGCCAGCAGCACAGGGGGCATCACTGAAGCTTTCTTT
CASSTGGITEAFF
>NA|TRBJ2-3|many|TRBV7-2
TGTGCCAGCAGCTTAGGGAGGGGCCGCACAGATACGCAGTATTTT
CASSLGRGRTDTQYF
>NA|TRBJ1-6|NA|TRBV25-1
TGTGCCAGCAGTGGAGCCGGGAGCCCGAATTCACCCCTCCACTTT
CASSGAGSPNSPLHF
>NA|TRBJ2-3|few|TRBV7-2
TGTGCCAGCAGCTTATCCGCGAGGAGCACAGATACGCAGTATTTT
CASSLSARSTDTQYF
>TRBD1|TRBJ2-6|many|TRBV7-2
TGTGCCAGCAGCTTAGCCAGCCCAATACAGGGGGACACTTCTGGGGCCAACGTCCTGACTTTC
CASSLASPIQGDTSGANVLTF
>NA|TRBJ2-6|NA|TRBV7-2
TGTGCCAGCAGCTTAGACCGGCCTGGGGCCAACGTCCCGACTTTC
CASSLDRPGANVPTF
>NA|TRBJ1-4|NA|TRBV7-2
TGTGCCAGCAGCTCAATAGTCGCAACTAATGAAAAACTGTTTTTT
CASSSIVATNEKLFF
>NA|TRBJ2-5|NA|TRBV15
TGTGCCACCAAAGCACAGTTACAAGAGACCCAGTACTTC
CATKAQLQETQYF
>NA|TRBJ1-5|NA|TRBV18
TGTGCCAGCTCCACGGGGGGGTCGGGGGCCCAGCCCCAGCATTTT
CASSTGGSGAQPQHF
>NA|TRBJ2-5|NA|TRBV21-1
TGTGCCAGCAGCAAAGATCAGGGGCAGGGATGCTTGGAGACCCAGTACTTC
CASSKDQGQGCLETQYF
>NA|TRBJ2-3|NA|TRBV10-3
TGTGCCATCAGTGACAGGGGCTCGCCCGCAGATACGCAGTATTTT
CAISDRGSPADTQYF
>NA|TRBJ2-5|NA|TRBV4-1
TGCGCCAGCAGCCAAGATTTGTGGGGGTCGAACCAAGAGACCCAGTACTTC
CASSQDLWGSNQETQYF
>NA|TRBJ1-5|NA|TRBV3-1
TGTGCCAGCAGCCAGGGGGGTTATAGCAATCAGCCCCAGCATTTT
CASSQGGYSNQPQHF
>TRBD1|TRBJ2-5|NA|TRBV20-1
TGCAGTGCCAGTGGACAGGGATTCTCAGAGACCCAGTACTTC
CSASGQGFSETQYF
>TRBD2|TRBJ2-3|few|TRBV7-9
TGTGCCAGCAGCTTATCGGGACTAGCGGATAGCACAGATACGCAGTATTTT
CASSLSGLADSTDTQYF
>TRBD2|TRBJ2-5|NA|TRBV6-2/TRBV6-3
TGTGCCAGCAGCTCCCAAGCTAGCGGGAAATCACAAGAGACCCAGTACTTC
CASSSQASGKSQETQYF
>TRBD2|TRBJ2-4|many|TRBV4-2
TGTGCCAGCAGCTCTCCCCCTAGCGGGGGGGCGAACATTCAGTACTTC
CASSSPPSGGANIQYF
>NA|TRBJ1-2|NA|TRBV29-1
TGCAGCGTTGTATTGGAAGTTAGCTATGGCTACACCTTC
CSVVLEVSYGYTF
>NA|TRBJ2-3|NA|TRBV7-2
TGTGCCGGCAGCTTAGATGGGGGTAAGACAGATACGCAGTATTTT
CAGSLDGGKTDTQYF
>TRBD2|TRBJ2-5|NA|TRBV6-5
TGTGCCAGCGTCCTTAACTGGGGGGAGGGCCAAGAGACCCAGTACTTC
CASVLNWGEGQETQYF
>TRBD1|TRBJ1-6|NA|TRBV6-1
TGTGCCAGCACCGAATCAAGGTCAGGGGGAAATTCACCCCTCCACTTT
CASTESRSGGNSPLHF
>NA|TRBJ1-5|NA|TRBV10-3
TGTGCCATCAGCCCCGGGACAACCTATAGCAATCAGCCCCAGCATTTT
CAISPGTTYSNQPQHF
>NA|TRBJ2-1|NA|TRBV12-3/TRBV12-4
TGTGCCAGCAGTATACGGGGCGGATCCTACAATGAGCAGTTCTTC
CASSIRGGSYNEQFF
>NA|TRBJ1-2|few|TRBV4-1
TGCGCCAGCAGCCAAGATCGGAGAGACTATGGCTACACCTTC
CASSQDRRDYGYTF
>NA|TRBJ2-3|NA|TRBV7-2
TGTGCCAGCAGCTCCGCAGGGGTCTCTAGCACAGATACGCAGTATTTT
CASSSAGVSSTDTQYF
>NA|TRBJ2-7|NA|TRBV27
TGTGCCAGCAGTCATCTGGGGGGGCGGGGTATTCTAGAGCAGTACTTC
CASSHLGGRGILEQYF
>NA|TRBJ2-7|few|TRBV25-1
TGTGCCAGCAGTGGACCCTCATATCTGGGCGAGCAGTACTTC
CASSGPSYLGEQYF
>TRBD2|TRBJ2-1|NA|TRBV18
TGTGCCAGCTCACCCGAGCGGGGGGGCCGGGACAATGAGCAGTTCTTC
CASSPERGGRDNEQFF
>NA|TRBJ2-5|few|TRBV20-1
TGCAGTGCTAGAGACGGGCCCTGGACCCAGTACTTC
CSARDGPWTQYF
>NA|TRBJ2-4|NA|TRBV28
TGTGCCAGCGTCCGACAGGACATTCAGTACTTC
CASVRQDIQYF
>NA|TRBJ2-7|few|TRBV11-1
TGTGCCAGCAGCTTAGAGGGAATCAGCGAGCAGTACTTC
CASSLEGISEQYF
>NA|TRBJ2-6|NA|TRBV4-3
TGCGCCAGCAGCCAAGAACTACAACTCTTGGCTGGGGCCAACGTCCTGACTTTC
CASSQELQLLAGANVLTF
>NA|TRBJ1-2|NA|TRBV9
TGTGCCAGCAGCGTAGCTACGGAAGGGAATGGCTACACCTTC
CASSVATEGNGYTF
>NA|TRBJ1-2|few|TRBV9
TGTGCCAGCAGCGAGCAGGTCGGGGGTCCCTATGGCTACACCTTC
CASSEQVGGPYGYTF
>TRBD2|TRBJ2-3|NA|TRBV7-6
TGTGCCAGCAGCATGACTAGCGGGGGTACTGTAGCCACTAGCACAGATACGCAGTATTTT
CASSMTSGGTVATSTDTQYF
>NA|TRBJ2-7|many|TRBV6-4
TGTGCCAGCAGTGGCCCCATACGAGGGAAGGAGCAGTACTTC
CASSGPIRGKEQYF
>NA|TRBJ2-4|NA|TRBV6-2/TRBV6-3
TGTGCCAGCAGTTCAGGGGTCGGGACCAAAAACATTCAGTACTTC
CASSSGVGTKNIQYF
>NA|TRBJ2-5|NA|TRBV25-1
TGTGCCAGCAGTGAATTCCGTGGGGGTAGTGAGACCCAGTACTTC
CASSEFRGGSETQYF
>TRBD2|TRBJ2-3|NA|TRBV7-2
TGTGCCAGCAGCCCGGGCGCGGGGGGGCATAGAGATACGCAGTATTTT
CASSPGAGGHRDTQYF
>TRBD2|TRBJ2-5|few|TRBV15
TGTGCCACCAGCAGAGAACTAGCGGGAGAGACCCAGTACTTC
CATSRELAGETQYF
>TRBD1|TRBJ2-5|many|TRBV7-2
TGTGCCAGCAGCTTAGACAGGGGGCAGACCCAGTACTTC
CASSLDRGQTQYF
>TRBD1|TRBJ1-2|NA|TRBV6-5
TGTGCCAGCAGTAAGACAGGGGATAACTATGGCTACACCTTC
CASSKTGDNYGYTF
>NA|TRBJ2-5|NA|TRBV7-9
TGTGCCAGCATCTCTAGGGCGGGGGCCCTCCAAGAGACCCAGTACTTC
CASISRAGALQETQYF
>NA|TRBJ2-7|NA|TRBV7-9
TGTGCCAGCGGCTCCGGACTGCTTGCTGAGCAGTACTTC
CASGSGLLAEQYF
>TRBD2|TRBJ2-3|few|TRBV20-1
TGCAGTGCTCCGACTAGCGGGGGAGGAGATACGCAGTATTTT
CSAPTSGGGDTQYF
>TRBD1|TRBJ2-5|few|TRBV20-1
TGCAGTGCACGGACAGGGGCCGGGGCCCAGTACTTC
CSARTGAGAQYF
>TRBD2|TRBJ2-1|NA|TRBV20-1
TGCAGTGCTAGCGTCCCGACTAGCGGGGGGAATGAGCAGTTCTTC
CSASVPTSGGNEQFF
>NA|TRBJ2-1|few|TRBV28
TGTGCCAGCAGTCCAGACGGAGGTGAGGGGATGGGGGATGAGCAGTTCTTC
CASSPDGGEGMGDEQFF
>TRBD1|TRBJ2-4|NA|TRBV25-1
TGTGCCAGCAGCCCGACCCTACAGGGGGGACTAGCCAAAAACATTCAGTACTTC
CASSPTLQGGLAKNIQYF
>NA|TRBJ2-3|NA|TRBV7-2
TGTGCCAGCAAGCTTCGTAGCGAGGATACGCAGTATTTT
CASKLRSEDTQYF
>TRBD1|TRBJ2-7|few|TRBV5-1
TGCGCCAGCAGCCCCCCGAAGACAGGGATGGATCACGAGCAGTACTTC
CASSPPKTGMDHEQYF
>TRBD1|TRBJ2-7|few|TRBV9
TGTGCCAGCAGCGTAGGGGGACAGGCCCGAGAGCAGTACTTC
CASSVGGQAREQYF